These 30 T cell receptor beta chains were all obtained from the same sample, sequenced in a study of cytomegalovirus exposure and HLA in healthy donors. PCR amplification relied on 60 Vbeta primers (plus 13 Jbeta primers). Generated by immunoSEQ multiplex PCR, the TCRdb table keeps only in-frame clones and is missing some. Counted here are 85,000 to 120,000 clones, more than 75% occurring once; the ten biggest clones make up about 6%. Sequencing was done on a sample of PBMCs. The receptors shown here come from a woman in her fifties or sixties in good health and CMV-seropositive.

This clone was detected a few times. This rearrangement joins TRBV28 to TRBJ1-1; D is unclear. Germline CDR1 and CDR2: MDHEN and SYDVKM. V gave up 6 bases and J gave up 1 base, with 12 bases separating them. The CDR3 extends over 14 amino acids. The CDR3 sequence is CASSYTTGNTEAFF. The CDR3 nucleotides are TGTGCCAGCAGCTATACTACGGGGAACACTGAAGCTTTCTTT.

The CDR3 DNA follows: TGTGCCAGCAGCGGCAGGGGAGTCGATGGCTACACCTTC. As protein: CASSGRGVDGYTF. This rearrangement joins TRBV2 to TRBJ1-2; D is possibly TRBD1 (6 bases). This CDR3 is built from 13 residues. Trimming stripped 6 bases from V and 6 bases from J, with 14 bases between. CDR1 and CDR2 (germline): SNHLY, FYNNEI.

This clone was counted once. This chain joins TRBV4-1 and TRBJ2-1; TRBD2 aligns across 13 bases. Germline assignment: CDR1 MGHRA and CDR2 YSYEKL. V shed 2 bases and J 6 bases; nucleotides not matched to a gene: 7. The CDR3 contains 17 residues. In nucleotides, the CDR3 is TGCGCCAGCAGCCAACACGTGACTAGCGGGGGGTTCAATGAGCAGTTCTTC. This translates into CASSQHVTSGGFNEQFF.

By share of the sample, this clone is medium-sized. This sequence joins TRBV5-4 and TRBJ2-1, with 8 nucleotides matching TRBD2. The CDR3 is 15 amino acids. V was clipped by 2 bases and J by 5 bases; unmatched bases: 6. From germline, CDR1 is SGHNT and CDR2 YYREEE (reference sequence). The CDR3, as DNA: TGTGCCAGCAGCTTTTACGGGGGGGCCCACAATGAGCAGTTCTTC. It translates to CASSFYGGAHNEQFF.

This clone was detected only a few times. The rearrangement joins TRBV2 to TRBJ1-3; 9 nucleotides agree with TRBD1. The CDR3 covers 16 residues. Per the germline V gene, CDR1 is SNHLY and CDR2 is FYNNEI. V dropped 8 bases and J dropped 2; count of bases not matched to a gene: 10. CDR3 amino acids: CASLPWTGVAGNTIYF. The DNA of the CDR3 is TGTGCCAGCCTACCCTGGACAGGGGTCGCTGGAAACACCATATATTTT.

This sequence joins TRBV6-5 and TRBJ2-2; perhaps TRBD2 as D (7 bases). Germline lookup yields CDR1 MNHEY and CDR2 SVGAGI. The V end was cut by 11 bases, the J end by 6 bases, with 16 bases between. This CDR3 region has 13 residues. CDR3: CAGRGGGSGELFF. DNA of the CDR3: TGTGCCGGTAGAGGGGGGGGTTCCGGGGAGCTGTTTTTT.

The chain links TRBV5-1 to TRBJ2-7; 10 positions match TRBD2. The germline CDR1 and CDR2 sequences are SGHRS and YFSETQ. V lost 1 base and J lost 5; bases outside the gene matches: 3. The CDR3 runs 14 residues. CDR3 amino acids: CASSLLAGVDEQYF. In nucleotides, the CDR3 is TGCGCCAGCAGCTTGCTAGCGGGGGTAGACGAGCAGTACTTC.

As for this clone: At the DNA level, this CDR3 is encoded by other sequences in the same sample as well. The chain employs TRBV6-1 and TRBJ1-2; D might be TRBD1 (6 bases). The germline gives CDR1 MNHNS, CDR2 SASEGT. CDR3 size: 13 residues. V gave up 3 bases and J gave up 2 bases, with 7 bases separating them. CDR3 DNA: TGTGCCAGCAGTGAGCAGGGGAACTATGGCTACACCTTC. This codes for CASSEQGNYGYTF.

The rearrangement uses TRBV6-6 and TRBJ1-1; D is ambiguous. This CDR3 is built from 14 residues. Deletions cut 7 bases from V and 0 bases from J, with 12 bases between. CDR1 and CDR2 from the germline V gene are MNHNY and SVGAGI (reference sequence). CDR3 protein: CASNLQTMNTEAFF. The CDR3 bases are TGTGCCAGCAACCTACAGACGATGAACACTGAAGCTTTCTTT.

This clone was seen just once. This chain joins TRBV5-4 and TRBJ1-6, with TRBD1 as a possible D gene (5 bases). Trimming shortened V by 1 base and J by 4 bases, and 9 bases separated the two germline ends. CDR3 size: 15 residues. Germline lookup yields CDR1 SGHNT and CDR2 YYREEE (reference sequence). The CDR3 coding sequence is TGTGCCAGCAGCTTGTCTGGGGGGTATAATTCACCCCTCCACTTT. The encoded protein is CASSLSGGYNSPLHF.

DNA for the CDR3: TGTGCCAGCAGCTTACTTGGGACAGGCCCGGGTGGCTACACCTTC. Translating it yields CASSLLGTGPGGYTF. This chain uses TRBV7-2 with TRBJ1-2; 8 bases map to TRBD1. This CDR3 has 15 residues. Germline lookup yields CDR1 SGHTA and CDR2 FQGNSA. With 2 bases clipped from V and 7 bases from J, the junction kept 9 bases outside the gene matches.

The chain has TRBV6-1 and TRBJ2-7; 15 bases are shared with TRBD2. The V segment lost 6 bases and the J segment 3 bases; nucleotides outside the gene matches: 3. The CDR3 length is 15 residues. The V gene's germline CDR1 is MNHNS and CDR2 SASEGT. Written as DNA, the CDR3 is TGTGCCAGCAGAGAGGGACTAGCGGGGGGCTACGAGCAGTACTTC. Residues: CASREGLAGGYEQYF.

This chain joins TRBV28 and TRBJ2-3; D unclear. Germline CDR1 reads MDHEN; CDR2 reads SYDVKM. The CDR3 sequence is 13 residues long. Between the trimmed V and J ends, which lost 7 bases and 8 bases, there was a span of 16 bases. This CDR3 reads CASKLSTPGTQYF. The CDR3 nucleotides read TGTGCCAGCAAGTTATCAACCCCCGGTACGCAGTATTTT.

The chain uses TRBV18 and TRBJ2-3; TRBD1 is a possible D gene (5 bases). The CDR3 contains 14 residues. The V and J ends lost 4 bases and 3 bases respectively, with 11 bases between them. Germline V gene sequence: CDR1 KGHSH, CDR2 LQKENI. CDR3 protein: CASSQGHTTDTQYF. The CDR3 DNA follows: TGTGCCAGCTCACAAGGACACACTACAGATACGCAGTATTTT.

The genes are TRBV20-1 and TRBJ2-4; D gene ambiguous. This CDR3 region has 11 residues. V shed 1 base and J shed 8 bases, with 6 bases lying between them. Germline lookup yields CDR1 DFQATT and CDR2 SNEGSKA (reference sequence). The CDR3 bases are TGCAGTGCTAGAGGGTCGGACATTCAGTACTTC. Its translation is CSARGSDIQYF.

The rearrangement uses TRBV5-4 and TRBJ2-1; TRBD2 agrees at 14 bases. Germline values: CDR1 SGHNT, CDR2 YYREEE (reference sequence). The CDR3 totals 15 residues. The V and J ends lost 4 bases and 7 bases, in that order; junction bases with no gene match: 4. The CDR3 loop reads CASSPRLAGGNEQFF. The CDR3 nucleotides are TGTGCCAGCAGCCCCAGACTAGCGGGGGGGAATGAGCAGTTCTTC. The full variable domain, rest sourced from reference TRBV5-4 and TRBJ2-1, is ETGVTQSPTHLIKTRGQQVTLRCSSQSGHNTVSWYQQALGQGPQFIFQYYREEENGRGNFPPRFSGLQFPNYSSELNVNALELDDSALYLCASSPRLAGGNEQFFGPGTRLTVL.

This rearrangement joins TRBV7-6 to TRBJ2-3; D gene ambiguous. The CDR3 loop spans 12 amino acids. Trimming took 4 bases from V and 2 from J, leaving 4 bases between them. Germline lookup yields CDR1 SGHVS and CDR2 FNYEAQ. CDR3 region: CASSSYTDTQYF. The CDR3 DNA reads as TGTGCCAGCAGCTCCTACACAGATACGCAGTATTTT.

V gene TRBV5-4 combines with J gene TRBJ1-1; D is perhaps TRBD1 (6 bases). V gave up 4 bases and J gave up 1 base, with 14 bases separating them. CDR1 and CDR2 (germline): SGHNT, YYREEE (reference sequence). This CDR3 has 15 residues. The CDR3 coding sequence is TGTGCCAGCAGCGACCCCAGGGGCCAGAACACTGAAGCTTTCTTT. This codes for CASSDPRGQNTEAFF. The complete variable domain, with remaining parts taken from reference TRBV5-4 and TRBJ1-1, reads ETGVTQSPTHLIKTRGQQVTLRCSSQSGHNTVSWYQQALGQGPQFIFQYYREEENGRGNFPPRFSGLQFPNYSSELNVNALELDDSALYLCASSDPRGQNTEAFFGQGTRLTVV.

The chain joins TRBV27 to TRBJ2-7, with unresolved D. Germline assignment: CDR1 MNHEY and CDR2 SMNVEV (reference sequence). There are 12 residues in the CDR3. The germline V and J ends were trimmed by 7 bases and 2 bases, with 9 bases remaining between them. The CDR3 bases are TGTGCCAGCACGAACAGTCCCTACGAGCAGTACTTC. Amino acids: CASTNSPYEQYF.

The chain combines TRBV6-5 with TRBJ1-1; TRBD1 aligns across 10 bases. The CDR3 sequence is 13 residues long. V shed 6 bases, J shed 10 bases, and the junction held 8 bases outside the gene matches. The germline CDR1 and CDR2 sequences are MNHEY and SVGAGI. Here the CDR3 reads CASSHDRGQGAFF. CDR3 coding DNA: TGTGCCAGCAGCCACGACAGGGGGCAGGGAGCTTTCTTT.

DNA for the CDR3: TGTGCCAGCCGGGACAGGGACTCCTACGAGCAGTACTTC. This translates into CASRDRDSYEQYF. This chain uses TRBV19 with TRBJ2-5; 9 bases agree with TRBD1. TRBJ2-7 explains the end of the DNA better; the J call may be wrong. The CDR3 has 13 residues. CDR1 and CDR2 (germline): LNHDA, SQIVND (reference sequence).

The chain carries TRBV19 and TRBJ1-4; 9 nucleotides align to TRBD1. Losses at the gene ends were 6 bases for V and 6 bases for J; bases not matched to a gene: 8. Germline assignment: CDR1 LNHDA and CDR2 SQIVND (reference sequence). This CDR3 contains 15 residues. Here the CDR3 reads CASSPLRTGDEKLFF. CDR3 in DNA: TGTGCCAGTAGCCCCCTCCGGACAGGGGATGAAAAACTGTTTTTT.

This chain joins TRBV11-2 and TRBJ2-2; no definite D call. The CDR3 totals 12 residues. Germline V lookup: CDR1 SGHAT, CDR2 FQNNGV. With 4 bases removed from V and 9 bases from J, the gap between germline ends came to 9 bases. The CDR3 coding sequence is TGTGCCAGCAGCTCGAGCCGCCGGGAGCTGTTTTTT. It translates to CASSSSRRELFF.

J is TRBJ1-5 and V is TRBV2, with 11 bases aligning to TRBD1. Trimming cost V 0 bases and J 1 base; bases outside gene matches: 11. The CDR3 is 20 amino acids. Germline V gives CDR1 SNHLY, CDR2 FYNNEI. Written as DNA, the CDR3 is TGTGCCAGCAGTGAAGCGCACCGGGACAGGGGGACTAGAAGCAATCAGCCCCAGCATTTT. It translates to CASSEAHRDRGTRSNQPQHF.

The V call is TRBV4-2, the J call TRBJ2-1, with 10 bases lining up with TRBD2. Per germline, CDR1 LGHNA and CDR2 YNFKEQ. CDR3 length: 15 amino acids. Losses at the gene ends were 6 bases for V and 3 bases for J; bases not matched to a gene: 5. CDR3 sequence: CASRHTSGDYNEQFF. For the CDR3, the DNA is TGTGCCAGCAGACACACTAGCGGGGACTACAATGAGCAGTTCTTC.

This clone has a handful of counts. This chain links TRBV4-1 with TRBJ2-3; TRBD1 aligns across 7 bases. J lost 5 bases, V lost 3 bases, and 8 bases had no gene match. This CDR3 has 15 amino acids. From germline, CDR1 is MGHRA and CDR2 YSYEKL. This CDR3 is CASSHLQGPRDTQYF. CDR3 coding DNA: TGCGCCAGCAGCCATTTACAGGGGCCACGAGATACGCAGTATTTT.

The V call is TRBV5-4, the J call TRBJ1-2; TRBD1 is a possible D gene (6 bases). CDR1 and CDR2 (germline): SGHNT, YYREEE (reference sequence). The V gene lost 2 bases and the J gene lost 2 bases, with 10 bases spanning the gap. The CDR3 runs 14 residues. The CDR3 nucleotides read TGTGCCAGCAGCTTACGGACAGAAAACTATGGCTACACCTTC. It specifies CASSLRTENYGYTF.

The J gene is TRBJ1-2, the V gene TRBV18; D unclear. Trimming pared 3 bases from V and 7 bases from J, leaving 12 bases between. Germline CDR1 is KGHSH and CDR2 is LQKENI. CDR3 length equals 13 residues. The CDR3 here is CASSPNEEGGYTF. The CDR3 coding sequence is TGTGCCAGCTCACCCAATGAAGAGGGTGGCTACACCTTC.

This clone appeared once. J is TRBJ1-1 and V is TRBV7-6; D is unresolved. Per the germline V gene, CDR1 is SGHVS and CDR2 is FNYEAQ. Trimming removed 0 bases at V and 4 bases at J, with 9 bases between. The CDR3 consists of 14 residues. CDR3 bases: TGTGCCAGCAGCTTAGCGAGGGTCTTCACTGAAGCTTTCTTT. This codes for CASSLARVFTEAFF.

This clone has more than one count but fewer than ten. The genes are TRBV10-3 and TRBJ1-4, with D maybe TRBD1 (5 bases). V was pared by 2 bases and J by 7 bases, with 5 bases between. The length of the CDR3 is 12 residues. Germline CDR1 reads ENHRY; CDR2 reads SYGVKD. The CDR3: CAISETGEKLFF. CDR3 DNA sequence: TGTGCCATCAGTGAGACAGGTGAAAAACTGTTTTTT.